Here is one T cell receptor (beta chain) with its context. The method was immunoSEQ multiplex PCR; TCRdb's version includes in-frame clones alone and lacks a portion of them. The table includes approximately 140,000 clones, roughly 90% detected once. This sample is drawn from a study of blood T cell repertoires in COVID-19. In germline, CDR1 is GTSNPN, CDR2 SVGIG (reference sequence). The J segment lost 7 bases and the V segment lost 2 bases, leaving 7 bases of the junction unmatched. The CDR3 runs to 13 residues. Material for sequencing was PBMCs or T cells enriched from blood (not recorded which). This chain joins TRBV30 and TRBJ1-2; 7 bases fit TRBD1. The receptor comes from a woman aged 25 to 39 with acute COVID-19. In DNA form, the CDR3 reads TGTGCCTGGAGTTCGACAGGGAGAAGTGGCTACACCTTC. Protein: CAWSSTGRSGYTF.